The clone carrying this TCR beta chain was counted a single time. The antigen is unknown. The CDR3 sequence is 15 residues long. The V gene's germline CDR1 is MDHEN and CDR2 SYDVKM. V lost 6 bases to trimming and J lost 3 bases, with 18 bases between them. The sample comes from a study of T cell clones after liver transplantation. Study information: Pre-transplant mixed lymphocyte reactions yielded third-party-reactive TCRbeta sequences as comparators for graft-donor-reactive sequences. Draws occurred before transplant, before withdrawal, and after complete or failed withdrawal.

The protocol was immunoSEQ multiplex PCR, while the TCRdb copy is restricted to in-frame clones and leaves out a portion. Of around 35,000 clones listed, around 94% are singletons. General study findings and limits: In 5 of 8 subjects, circulating graft-donor-reactive CD4 TCRbeta sequences fell significantly after transplant.

This specimen was CD8+ T cells from blood, taken 12 months after liver transplant. This clonotype originated in a human patient who received a liver transplant. Some T cells may have originated in the graft donor. The chain carries TRBV28 and TRBJ2-7; tentative D call: TRBD1 (6 bases). As DNA, the CDR3 is TGTGCCAGCAGCCTCCTCCGTACAGGGATCTACGAGCAGTACTTC. Translated, it gives CASSLLRTGIYEQYF.